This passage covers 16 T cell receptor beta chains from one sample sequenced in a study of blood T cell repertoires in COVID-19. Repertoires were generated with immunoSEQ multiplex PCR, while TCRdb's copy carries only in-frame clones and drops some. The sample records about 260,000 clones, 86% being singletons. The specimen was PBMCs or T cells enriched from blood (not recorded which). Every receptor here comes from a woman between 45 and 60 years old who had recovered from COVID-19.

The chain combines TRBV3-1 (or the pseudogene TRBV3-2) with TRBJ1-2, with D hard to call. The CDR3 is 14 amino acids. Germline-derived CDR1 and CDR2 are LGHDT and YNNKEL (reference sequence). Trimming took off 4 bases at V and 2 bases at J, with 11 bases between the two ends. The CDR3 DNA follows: TGTGCCAGCAGCCCAGACGGGAAAAACTATGGCTACACCTTC. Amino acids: CASSPDGKNYGYTF.

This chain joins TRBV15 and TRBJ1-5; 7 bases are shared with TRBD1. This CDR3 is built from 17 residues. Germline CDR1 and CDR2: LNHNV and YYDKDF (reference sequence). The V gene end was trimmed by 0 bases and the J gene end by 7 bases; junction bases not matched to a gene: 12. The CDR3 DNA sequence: TGTGCCACCAGCAGAGATCAGGAGGGGGCGCATCGACAGCCCCAGCATTTT. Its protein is CATSRDQEGAHRQPQHF.

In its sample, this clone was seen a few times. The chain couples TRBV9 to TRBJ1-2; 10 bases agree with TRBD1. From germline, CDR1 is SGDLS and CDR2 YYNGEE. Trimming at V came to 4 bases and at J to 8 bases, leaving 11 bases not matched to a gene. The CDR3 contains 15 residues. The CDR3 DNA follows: TGTGCCAGCAGCACCCATGATGGGACAGGGGAGGGCTACACCTTC. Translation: CASSTHDGTGEGYTF.

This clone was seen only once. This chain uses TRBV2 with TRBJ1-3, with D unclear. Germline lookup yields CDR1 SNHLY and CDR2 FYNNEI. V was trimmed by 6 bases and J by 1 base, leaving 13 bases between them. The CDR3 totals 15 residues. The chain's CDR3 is CASSLEEVSGNTIYF. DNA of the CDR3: TGTGCCAGCAGCCTGGAGGAGGTTTCTGGAAACACCATATATTTT. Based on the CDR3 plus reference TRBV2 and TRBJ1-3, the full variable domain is EPEVTQTPSHQVTQMGQEVILRCVPISNHLYFYWYRQILGQKVEFLVSFYNNEISEKSEIFDDQFSVERPDGSNFTLKIRSTKLEDSAMYFCASSLEEVSGNTIYFGEGSWLTVV.

CDR3 DNA: TGTGCCAGCAGTTTCCTTTCCTCCGGGACAGGTTGGAATCAGCCCCAGCATTTT. Residues: CASSFLSSGTGWNQPQHF. The chain couples TRBV28 to TRBJ1-5; 8 nucleotides align to TRBD1. Germline loops: CDR1 MDHEN, CDR2 SYDVKM. The V gene end was trimmed by 3 bases and the J gene end by 4 bases; junction bases not matched to a gene: 14. CDR3 length: 18 amino acids. The variable domain in full, completed from reference TRBV28 and TRBJ1-5, reads DVKVTQSSRYLVKRTGEKVFLECVQDMDHENMFWYRQDPGLGLRLIYFSYDVKMKEKGDIPEGYSVSREKKERFSLILESASTNQTSMYLCASSFLSSGTGWNQPQHFGDGTRLSIL.

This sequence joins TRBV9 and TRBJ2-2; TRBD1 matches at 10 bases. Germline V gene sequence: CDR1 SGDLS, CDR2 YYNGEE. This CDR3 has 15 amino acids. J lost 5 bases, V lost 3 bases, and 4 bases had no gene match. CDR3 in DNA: TGTGCCAGCAGCGAGGGACAGGGGAAGACCGGGGAGCTGTTTTTT. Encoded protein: CASSEGQGKTGELFF.

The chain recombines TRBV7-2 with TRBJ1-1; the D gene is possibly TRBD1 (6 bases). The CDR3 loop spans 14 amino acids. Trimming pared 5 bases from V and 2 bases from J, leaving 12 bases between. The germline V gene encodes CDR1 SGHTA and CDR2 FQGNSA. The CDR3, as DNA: TGTGCCAGCAGCATTAGGGGGGGAAACACTGAAGCTTTCTTT. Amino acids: CASSIRGGNTEAFF.

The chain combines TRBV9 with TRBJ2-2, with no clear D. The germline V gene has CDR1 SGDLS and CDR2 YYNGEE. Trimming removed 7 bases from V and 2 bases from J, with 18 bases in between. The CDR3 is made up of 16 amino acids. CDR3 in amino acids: CASGVFDSFNTGELFF. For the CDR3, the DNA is TGTGCCAGCGGTGTATTTGACTCCTTCAACACCGGGGAGCTGTTTTTT.

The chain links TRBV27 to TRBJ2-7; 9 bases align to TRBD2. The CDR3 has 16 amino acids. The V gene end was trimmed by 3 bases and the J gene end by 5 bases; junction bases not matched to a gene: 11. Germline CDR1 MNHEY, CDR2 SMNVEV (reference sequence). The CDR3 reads CASSLGSAGGRNEQYF. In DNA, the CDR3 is TGTGCCAGCAGTTTGGGTTCTGCGGGAGGGCGCAACGAGCAGTACTTC.

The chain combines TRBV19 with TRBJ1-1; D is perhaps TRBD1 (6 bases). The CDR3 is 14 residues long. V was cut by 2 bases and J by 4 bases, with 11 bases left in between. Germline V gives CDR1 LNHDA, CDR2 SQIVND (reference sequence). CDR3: CASSIQGRITEAFF. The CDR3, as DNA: TGTGCCAGTAGTATACAGGGGCGGATCACTGAAGCTTTCTTT.

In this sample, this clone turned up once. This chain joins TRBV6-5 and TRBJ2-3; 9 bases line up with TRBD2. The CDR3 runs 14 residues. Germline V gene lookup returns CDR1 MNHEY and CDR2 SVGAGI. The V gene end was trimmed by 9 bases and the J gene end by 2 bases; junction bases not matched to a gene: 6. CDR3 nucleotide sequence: TGTGCCAGTACTCTAGCGGGGCTCACAGATACGCAGTATTTT. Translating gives CASTLAGLTDTQYF.

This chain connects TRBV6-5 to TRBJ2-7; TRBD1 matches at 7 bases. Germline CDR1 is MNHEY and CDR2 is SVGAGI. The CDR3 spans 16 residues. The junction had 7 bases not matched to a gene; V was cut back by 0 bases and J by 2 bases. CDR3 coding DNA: TGTGCCAGCAGTTACTCGGGCCAGGGGGTGACCTACGAGCAGTACTTC. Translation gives CASSYSGQGVTYEQYF.

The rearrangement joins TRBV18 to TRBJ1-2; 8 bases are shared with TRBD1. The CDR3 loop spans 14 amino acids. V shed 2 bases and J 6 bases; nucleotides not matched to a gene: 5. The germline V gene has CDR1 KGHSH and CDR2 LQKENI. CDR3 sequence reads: CASSPSGGRDGYTF. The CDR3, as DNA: TGTGCCAGCTCACCATCAGGGGGCCGGGATGGCTACACCTTC.

For the CDR3, the DNA is TGTGCCAGCAGTTCCGACAGGGACCGTCACTACACCTTC. Amino acid sequence: CASSSDRDRHYTF. V is TRBV12-3 or TRBV12-4 and J is TRBJ1-2, with TRBD1 identical over 7 bases. The V segment lost 4 bases and the J segment 10 bases; nucleotides outside the gene matches: 9. There are 13 residues in the CDR3.

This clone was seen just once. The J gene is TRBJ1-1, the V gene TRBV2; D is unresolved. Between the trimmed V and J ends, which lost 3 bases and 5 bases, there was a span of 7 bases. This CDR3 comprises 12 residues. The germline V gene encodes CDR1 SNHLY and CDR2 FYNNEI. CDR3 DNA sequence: TGTGCCAGCAGTGAGCGGGTGACTGAAGCTTTCTTT. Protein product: CASSERVTEAFF.

The CDR3 loop reads CASSPQGGGHSYEQYF. The CDR3 nucleotides read TGTGCCAGCAGCCCACAGGGCGGGGGGCACTCCTACGAGCAGTACTTC. The chain has TRBV14 and TRBJ2-7; 8 bases match TRBD2. In germline, CDR1 is SGHDN, CDR2 FVKESK. This CDR3 is built from 16 residues. Unmatched junction bases numbered 8, after V lost 4 bases and J lost 0 bases.